The 9 T cell receptor beta chains listed next were all sequenced from one sample in a study of patients and donors after allogeneic stem cell transplantation. TCRdb ran MiXCR on the RT-PCR reads and lists one entry per CDR3 protein. The table records about 400,000 distinct CDR3 sequences, 16% of them present only once. Sequencing was performed on blood, either unsorted or a sorted T cell fraction (not recorded which). These receptors originate from a human donor who was either an allogeneic HSCT recipient or a stem cell or donor lymphocyte infusion donor (not recorded which). It is not recorded whose cells these are; they may come from a transplant donor.

This clonotype was observed a single time. The V gene is TRBV6-1, the J gene TRBJ2-7; no definite D call. The CDR3 contains 15 residues. V was shortened by 7 bases and J by 7 bases, with 23 bases between the two germline ends. The germline V gene has CDR1 MNHNS and CDR2 SASEGT. CDR3 amino acids: CASKNIRTAVGEQYF. CDR3 nucleotides: TGTGCCAGCAAAAATATCCGAACCGCGGTTGGGGAGCAGTACTTC.

This clonotype turned up a few times. The genes are TRBV9 and TRBJ1-2; unclear D gene. Germline CDR1 reads SGDLS; CDR2 reads YYNGEE. Deletions cut 2 bases from V and 5 bases from J, with 22 bases between. The CDR3 is made up of 17 amino acids. The CDR3 here is CASSVWQEPSSFYGYTF. CDR3 coding DNA: TGTGCCAGCAGCGTCTGGCAGGAGCCCTCTAGTTTTTATGGCTACACCTTC.

This clonotype showed up just a few times. The genes are TRBV7-2 and TRBJ2-7, with 9 bases that match TRBD1. The V gene's germline CDR1 is SGHTA and CDR2 FQGNSA. Trimming cost V 5 bases and J 6 bases; bases outside gene matches: 14. This CDR3 contains 16 residues. The CDR3 DNA reads as TGTGCCAGCAGCAATACCCCCGGGACAGGGTCTCTCGAGCAGTACTTC. Its protein is CASSNTPGTGSLEQYF. Looking up the rest from reference TRBV7-2 and TRBJ2-7 gives the full variable domain: GAGVSQSPSNKVTEKGKDVELRCDPISGHTALYWYRQSLGQGLEFLIYFQGNSAPDKSGLPSDRFSAERTGGSVSTLTIQRTQQEDSAVYLCASSNTPGTGSLEQYFGPGTRLTVT.

The chain couples TRBV7-8 to TRBJ2-7; maybe TRBD2 (6 bases). Trimming took off 3 bases at V and 2 bases at J, with 23 bases between the two ends. This CDR3 has 18 residues. Germline V gene data show CDR1 as SGHVS and CDR2 as FQNEAQ. The chain's CDR3 is CASSLRGGYGKEPYEQYF. As DNA, the CDR3 is TGTGCCAGCAGCTTGCGGGGCGGATACGGGAAAGAACCCTACGAGCAGTACTTC.

This clonotype was seen a handful of times. The chain links TRBV5-5 to TRBJ1-6, with 8 positions matching TRBD1. Per the germline V gene, CDR1 is SGHKS and CDR2 is YYEKEE (reference sequence). V lost 3 bases and J lost 8; bases outside the gene matches: 7. This CDR3 comprises 15 residues. CDR3 amino acids: CASSYQDRGHSPLHF. DNA of the CDR3: TGTGCCAGCAGCTACCAAGACAGGGGACATTCACCCCTCCACTTT.

The genes are TRBV7-9 and TRBJ2-7, with 8 positions matching TRBD1. The CDR3 is 15 amino acids. J was trimmed by 5 bases and V by 4 bases; bases with no gene match: 10. The germline gives CDR1 SEHNR, CDR2 FQNEAQ (reference sequence). The CDR3 sequence: CASSSRQGSVNEQYF. The CDR3 DNA is TGTGCCAGCAGCTCTAGACAGGGGAGTGTAAACGAGCAGTACTTC.

Worth noting for this clonotype: This could be a read error, since a much larger clone is one nucleotide away. This chain uses TRBV5-1 with TRBJ2-7, with 7 bases aligning to TRBD1. There are 14 residues in the CDR3. CDR1 is SGHRS, CDR2 YFSETQ, per germline. The CDR3 bases are TGCGCCAGCAGCACGGGGACAGCCACCTACGAGCAGTGCTTC. Translating gives CASSTGTATYEQCF.

The chain links TRBV6-2 or TRBV6-3 to TRBJ1-1; no firm D call. The germline V gene encodes CDR1 MNHEY and CDR2 SVGEGT. CDR3 size: 16 residues. V lost 3 bases and J 1 base, leaving 15 bases between the germline ends. For the CDR3, the DNA is TGTGCCAGCAGTTATCGCCATGCGGGGAAGAACACTGAAGCTTTCTTT. Translating it yields CASSYRHAGKNTEAFF.

This clonotype was observed a handful of times. The genes are TRBV5-1 and TRBJ1-6; 9 nucleotides agree with TRBD1. CDR3 length equals 14 residues. The germline V gene has CDR1 SGHRS and CDR2 YFSETQ. V lost 4 bases, J lost 10 bases, and 6 bases stayed unmatched. DNA of the CDR3: TGCGCCAGCAGCCCGGACAGGGGTAGATCACCCCTCCACTTT. Protein product: CASSPDRGRSPLHF.